This T cell receptor beta chain stems from a study of T cell repertoires in cytomegalovirus infection (dated by TCRdb to about 2019). Some background on the complete study: Donor HLA type was relevant to the analysis, as public TCR beta signatures indicated carriage of CMV infection together with the matching HLA type. Study-wide conclusions, independent of this receptor: The ex vivo response was dominated by HLA-C-restricted CMV-specific TCR beta clonotypes, which also provided the single most frequent clonotype in two of eight donors. Cumulative frequency of public TCR beta family members discriminated carriers of CMV infection plus the relevant HLA type in this cohort and an independent approximately 340-donor cohort.

About this clonotype: The specificity of this receptor is unknown. Per-nucleotide qualities are absent, and no much larger clonotype sits a single base away.

The CDR3, from cysteine to phenylalanine, totals 16 residues. This entry keeps only the CDR3 DNA: 48 bases, framed from base 1. As encoded in the germline V gene (reference sequence), CDR1 is SGHNT while CDR2 is YYREEE. V was cut back by 4 bases and J by 3 bases, leaving a gap of 19 bases between them. TCRdb names Illumina HiSeq 1500 as the instrument used. TCRdb's own reprocessing of the public reads used fastp at Q25 and MiXCR and kept productive beta chains. Each record represents a unique CDR3 protein, reported with the most common genes and DNA among its rows. Counted in this sample were some 110,000 distinct CDR3 sequences; roughly a tenth of them appeared once. The ten largest clones capture roughly 31% of the sample.

The sequenced sample consisted of PBMCs, sequenced either directly or after in vitro stimulation (not recorded which). The clonotype comes from a human donor in good health (CMV status not recorded). Some clones in this sample may be carry-over from other donors' samples. The chain uses TRBV5-4 and TRBJ1-1, with TRBD1 perhaps the D gene, on 5 matching bases. The CDR3 region: CASSPLRASEDTEAFF. The bases are TGTGCCAGCAGCCCACTCAGGGCTTCGGAGGACACTGAAGCTTTCTTT.